This TCR beta chain is drawn from a study of T cell responses to AZD1222 COVID-19 vaccine. Study-level results: The number of AZD1222 recipients seropositive at baseline was only 6 or 7. Two AZD1222 doses significantly raised spike-specific TCR breadth and depth over controls. The span of vaccine-associated CD4 TCRs extended across spike, with dominance at 160-218 and 743-854.

The germline V and J ends were trimmed by 5 bases and 2 bases, with 8 bases remaining between them. Per the germline V gene, CDR1 is SGHTA and CDR2 is FQGNSA. The CDR3 spans 13 residues. With regard to this clone: What it recognizes is unknown.

Profiling relied on immunoSEQ multiplex PCR, and the TCRdb table lists in-frame clones only, not all of them. This sample carries roughly 120,000 clones, 80% to 90% of them seen once, and the ten largest clones take 3.9%. The specimen was peripheral blood, collected on day 0 of MenACWY control vaccination. The source of this sequence is an adult in good health. The chain recombines TRBV7-2 with TRBJ2-3; D is possibly TRBD2 (5 bases). The CDR3 reads CASSVGNTDTQYF. The CDR3 bases are TGTGCCAGCAGCGTCGGGAACACAGATACGCAGTATTTT.